A single sample is the source of the 2 T cell receptor beta chains below, sequenced in a study of technical replicates of blood from several donors. The repertoire was sequenced with immunoSEQ multiplex PCR; TCRdb's copy has only in-frame clones and lacks some. The sample consists of 11,000 to 15,000 clones, roughly 84% of them appearing once. The sample consisted of PBMCs. These receptors came from a human donor in good health.

V usage is TRBV27 and J usage is TRBJ2-3; 10 bases fit TRBD2. The CDR3 totals 15 residues. Looked up from germline, CDR1 is MNHEY and CDR2 is SMNVEV (reference sequence). Germline trimming cut 7 bases from V and 0 bases from J; bases unmatched to any gene: 4. The CDR3 sequence is CASTVLAGSTDTQYF. The CDR3 DNA is TGTGCCAGCACCGTACTAGCGGGGAGCACAGATACGCAGTATTTT.

The chain joins TRBV19 to TRBJ2-2; TRBD2 matches 12 bases. In germline, CDR1 is LNHDA, CDR2 SQIVND (reference sequence). The V and J ends lost 6 bases and 7 bases, in that order; junction bases with no gene match: 9. The CDR3 length is 16 residues. CDR3 amino acids: CASSAQLAGGDGELFF. DNA of the CDR3: TGTGCCAGTAGCGCACAACTAGCGGGAGGAGACGGGGAGCTGTTTTTT.